This is a list of T cell receptor beta chains from one sample in a study of T-cell reconstitution after alpha-beta-depleted transplantation in children. TCRdb re-called the PCR reads with MiXCR, one entry per CDR3 protein. In the table there are around 100,000 distinct CDR3 sequences, 4.5% to 7.5% of which are singletons. Sequenced here: PBMCs, mostly from graft donor cells, sampled 60 days after TCRalphabeta/CD19-depleted stem cell transplant. The receptors shown here come from a female patient aged 2-10 years who had a stem cell transplant for Fanconi anemia, so the T cells may come from the graft donor. The CDR3 runs from the conserved cysteine through the conserved F or W. Each record gives: V gene, CDR3 length, J gene, clone size, CDR3 protein. Some rows mark clone size as missing; the rest say once, few, many or name a class of expanded clone.

TRBV20-1	17	TRBJ2-7	.	CSALGRTSGIPYYEQYF
TRBV15	13	TRBJ2-5	many	CATSRDRGETQYF
TRBV18	18	TRBJ2-2	.	CASSPVSGGPLNTGELFF
TRBV3-1	16	TRBJ1-5	.	CASSKSFGGGDQPQHF
TRBV25-1	17	TRBJ1-4	many	CASSEFRGQGRNEKLFF
TRBV28	14	TRBJ2-7	.	CASSLIQGVDEQYF
TRBV5-1	16	TRBJ2-1	few	CASSPWEGVSYNEQFF
TRBV20-1	14	TRBJ2-2	many	CSAGRVENTGELFF
TRBV25-1	16	TRBJ2-2	many	CASDLTSGSSDGELFF
TRBV28	16	TRBJ2-7	many	CASSLYGTGGYYEQYF
TRBV7-2	15	TRBJ2-2	many	CASSLAGHYTGELFF
TRBV28	13	TRBJ2-7	many	CASTGLAGGPITF
TRBV3-1	10	TRBJ2-3	.	CASRGDTQYF
TRBV28	15	TRBJ2-7	few	CASRDGQSTSYEQYF
TRBV12-3/TRBV12-4	15	TRBJ2-1	few	CASISGYSSYNEQFF
TRBV7-2	14	TRBJ2-7	.	CASSQRGLSYEQYF
TRBV9	16	TRBJ1-1	many	CASSGRQGPGTTEAFF
TRBV6-1	18	TRBJ1-5	.	CARPRIARTERGSQPQHF
TRBV7-2	14	TRBJ2-5	many	CASSLGLAAETQYF
TRBV28	14	TRBJ2-1	many	CASSLGTFVDEQFF
TRBV11-2	15	TRBJ2-1	many	CASSLVGTSGGEQFF
TRBV28	15	TRBJ2-7	.	CASSLVVLGNYEQNF
TRBV9	18	TRBJ2-3	many	CASSVGGGTSRGTDTQYF
TRBV2	14	TRBJ2-5	few	CASRLDRFEETQYF
TRBV4-2	16	TRBJ2-2	many	CASSQGGGVDTGELFF
TRBV28	16	TRBJ1-1	.	CASILVGGRGYTEAFF
TRBV28	16	TRBJ2-7	many	CASRGLRGIRSYEQYF
TRBV7-2	12	TRBJ2-1	many	CASSTRLHEQFF
TRBV29-1	14	TRBJ2-7	many	CSVEGLSPNYEQYF
TRBV5-1	15	TRBJ1-1	.	CASSLGLSRNTEAFF
TRBV5-1	13	TRBJ2-1	many	CASRLGGYNEQFF
TRBV20-1	17	TRBJ2-1	many	CSAPRPGLPSPYNEQFF
TRBV9	14	TRBJ1-3	many	CASSVNPSGNTIYF
TRBV28	12	TRBJ1-2	many	CASSQGVYGYTF
TRBV9	16	TRBJ2-5	few	CASSVRAHRTGETQYF
TRBV20-1	14	TRBJ1-1	few	CSARYRTGNTEAFF
TRBV11-2	12	TRBJ2-7	.	CASSVGSYEQYF
TRBV10-3	15	TRBJ1-6	many	CAISEREPRDSPLHF
TRBV7-3	14	TRBJ2-1	few	CASSLVAGGGEVFF
TRBV18	11	TRBJ2-3	.	CASSRADTQYF
TRBV14	20	TRBJ2-1	few	CASSPLVGAGGSPYYNEQFF